A selection of T cell receptor beta chains follows, all from one sample in a study of blood T cell repertoires in COVID-19. Data came from immunoSEQ multiplex PCR; TCRdb stores just in-frame clones and leaves some out. The sample yields about 330,000 clones, around 87% seen once. Sequenced material: PBMCs or T cells enriched from blood (not recorded which). These TCRs come from a woman in her thirties who had recovered from COVID-19. The CDR3 runs from the conserved cysteine through the conserved F or W. The D gene is left open where the match is weak.

>TRBV28|TRBJ2-5|.
CASRPTGRSETQYF
>TRBV10-1|TRBJ1-1|TRBD1
CASGQGAGTEAFF
>TRBV27|TRBJ1-2|TRBD1
CASSVGQGFSGYTF
>TRBV5-5|TRBJ1-4|.
CASSFEQGNNEKLFF
>TRBV5-8|TRBJ2-5|TRBD2
CASSLGTSGGPHETQYF
>TRBV5-6|TRBJ2-7|.
CASSLASGPAYEQYF
>TRBV12-3/TRBV12-4|TRBJ1-1|.
CASLGRANTEAFF
>TRBV5-3|TRBJ1-5|.
CARSPRRGRRPVTYSNQPQHF
>TRBV5-1|TRBJ1-3|.
CASSLEGADTIYF
>TRBV5-1|TRBJ1-1|.
CASSPQGGSTEAFF
>TRBV23-1|TRBJ2-7|.
CASSQNDRPHPYEQYF
>TRBV29-1|TRBJ2-1|TRBD2
CSVEGEGSSYNEQFF
>TRBV2|TRBJ1-6|TRBD1
CASLLPGGSPLHF
>TRBV29-1|TRBJ2-3|.
CSVASVRGDTQYF
>TRBV24-1|TRBJ2-2|TRBD2
CATSDPGLVTGELFF
>TRBV4-1|TRBJ2-1|TRBD2
CASSPRLLAGGSYNEQFF
>TRBV15|TRBJ2-5|.
CATSSRRGETQYF
>TRBV6-1|TRBJ2-1|.
CASSDNRVSFF